This TCR beta chain appears in the sequencing data of a study of CD8+CD57+ T cells in acquired aplastic anemia. Germline V gene data show CDR1 as SGDLS and CDR2 as YYNGEE. The CDR3 loop spans 15 amino acids. V lost 0 bases and J lost 9, with 13 bases in between. Profiles of TCR beta VDJ and CDR3 were generated from a genomic DNA template. MiXCR, run by TCRdb on the reads, gives a single entry per CDR3 protein. Seen here are 100,000 to 120,000 distinct CDR3 sequences, less than 65% observed once, and the top ten hold 25% to 35%. Sequenced: sorted CD4+, CD8+, or CD8+CD57+ T cells (not recorded which) from PBMCs. The TCR originated in a human donor in good health, serving as a control. The rearrangement joins TRBV9 to TRBJ1-6; D gene unclear. CDR3 in amino acids: CASSVDEGWGSPLHF. For the CDR3, the DNA is TGTGCCAGCAGCGTAGATGAGGGCTGGGGTTCACCCCTCCACTTT.